This T cell receptor beta chain was captured in a study of early T cells in non-severe SARS-CoV-2 infection. The table lists this clonotype with many counts. Unique molecular identifiers were affixed to single, distinct cDNA molecules. TCRdb reprocessed the 5' RACE reads with MiXCR, giving one entry per CDR3 protein. The sample records approximately 32,000 distinct CDR3 sequences, over 6.5% being singletons. The source is an adult who was a healthcare worker with PCR-confirmed SARS-CoV-2 infection or an uninfected control (not recorded which). The sequenced sample was whole blood.

This CDR3 reads CASSLGGDRGNSPLHF. The CDR3 coding sequence is TGTGCCAGCAGCCTAGGAGGGGACAGGGGCAATTCACCCCTCCACTTT. The V and J genes are TRBV6-5 and TRBJ1-6; 10 positions agree with TRBD1. V was pared by 6 bases and J by 7 bases, with 9 bases of the junction left unmatched. The CDR3 has 16 residues. Per the germline V gene, CDR1 is MNHEY and CDR2 is SVGAGI.